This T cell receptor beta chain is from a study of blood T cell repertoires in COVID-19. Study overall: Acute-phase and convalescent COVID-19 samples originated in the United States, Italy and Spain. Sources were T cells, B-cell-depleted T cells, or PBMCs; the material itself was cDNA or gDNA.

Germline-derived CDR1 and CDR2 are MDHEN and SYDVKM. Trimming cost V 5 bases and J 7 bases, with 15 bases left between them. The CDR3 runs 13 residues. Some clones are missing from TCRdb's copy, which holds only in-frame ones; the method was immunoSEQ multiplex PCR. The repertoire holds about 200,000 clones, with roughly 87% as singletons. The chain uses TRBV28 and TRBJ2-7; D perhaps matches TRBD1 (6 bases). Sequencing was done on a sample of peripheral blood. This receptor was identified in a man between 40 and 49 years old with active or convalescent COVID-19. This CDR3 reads CASSPGQSREQYF. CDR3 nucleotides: TGTGCCAGCAGTCCCGGACAGTCTCGGGAGCAGTACTTC.